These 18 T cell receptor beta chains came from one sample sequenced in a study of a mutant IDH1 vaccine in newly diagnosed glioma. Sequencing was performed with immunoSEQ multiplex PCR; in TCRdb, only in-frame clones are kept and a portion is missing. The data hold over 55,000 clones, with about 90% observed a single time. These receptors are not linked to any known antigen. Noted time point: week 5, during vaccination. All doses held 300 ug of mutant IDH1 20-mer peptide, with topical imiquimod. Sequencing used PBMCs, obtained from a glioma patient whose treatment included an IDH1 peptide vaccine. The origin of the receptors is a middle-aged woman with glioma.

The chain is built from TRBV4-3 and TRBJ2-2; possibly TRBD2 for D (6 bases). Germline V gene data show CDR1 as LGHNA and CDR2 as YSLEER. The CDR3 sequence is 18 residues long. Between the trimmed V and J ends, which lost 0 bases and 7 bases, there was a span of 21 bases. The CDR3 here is CASSQDRGTYPRGGELFF. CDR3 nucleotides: TGCGCCAGCAGCCAAGATCGGGGGACCTACCCTCGGGGCGGGGAGCTGTTTTTT.

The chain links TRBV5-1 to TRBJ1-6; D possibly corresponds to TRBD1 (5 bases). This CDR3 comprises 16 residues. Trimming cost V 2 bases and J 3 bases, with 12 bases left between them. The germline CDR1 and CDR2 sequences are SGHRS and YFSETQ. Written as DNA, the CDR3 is TGCGCCAGCAGCTTCACACAGGATAACTATAATTCACCCCTCCACTTT. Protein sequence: CASSFTQDNYNSPLHF.

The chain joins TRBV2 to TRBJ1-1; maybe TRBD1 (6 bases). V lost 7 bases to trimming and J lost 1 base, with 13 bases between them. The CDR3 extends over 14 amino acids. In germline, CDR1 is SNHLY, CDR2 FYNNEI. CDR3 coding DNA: TGTGCCAGCAAGCGACAGGTAACGAACACTGAAGCTTTCTTT. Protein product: CASKRQVTNTEAFF.

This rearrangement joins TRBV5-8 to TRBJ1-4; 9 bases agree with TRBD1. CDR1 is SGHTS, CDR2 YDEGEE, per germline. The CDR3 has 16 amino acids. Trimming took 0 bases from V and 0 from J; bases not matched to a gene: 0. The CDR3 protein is CASSLGQGATNEKLFF. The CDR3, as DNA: TGTGCCAGCAGCTTGGGACAGGGGGCAACTAATGAAAAACTGTTTTTT.

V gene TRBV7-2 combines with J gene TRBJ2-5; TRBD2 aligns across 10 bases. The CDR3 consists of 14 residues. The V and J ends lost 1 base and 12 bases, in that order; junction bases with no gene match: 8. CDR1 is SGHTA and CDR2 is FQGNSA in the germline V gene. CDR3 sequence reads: CASSLVPLAGLKYF. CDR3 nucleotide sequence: TGTGCCAGCAGCTTAGTGCCACTAGCGGGGCTAAAGTACTTC.

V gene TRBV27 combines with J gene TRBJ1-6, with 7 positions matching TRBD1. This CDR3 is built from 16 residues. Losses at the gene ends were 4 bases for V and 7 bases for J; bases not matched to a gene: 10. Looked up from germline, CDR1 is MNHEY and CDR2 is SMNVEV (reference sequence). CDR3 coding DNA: TGTGCCAGCAGTTCCCTGGGACAGTCCGGGAATTCACCCCTCCACTTT. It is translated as CASSSLGQSGNSPLHF.

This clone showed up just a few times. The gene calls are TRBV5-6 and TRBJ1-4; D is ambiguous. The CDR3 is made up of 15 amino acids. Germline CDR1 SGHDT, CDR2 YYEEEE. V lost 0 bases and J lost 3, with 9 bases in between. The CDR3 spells CASSLALGSNEKLFF. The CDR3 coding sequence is TGTGCCAGCAGCTTGGCCCTCGGGTCTAATGAAAAACTGTTTTTT.

Here the CDR3 DNA reads TGTGCCAGCAGCTCCTGGCACGAGCAGTACTTC. Encoded protein: CASSSWHEQYF. The chain carries TRBV7-9 and TRBJ2-7, with unresolved D. Germline V gene lookup returns CDR1 SEHNR and CDR2 FQNEAQ (reference sequence). V was cut by 4 bases and J by 5 bases, with 6 bases left in between. The CDR3 loop spans 11 amino acids.

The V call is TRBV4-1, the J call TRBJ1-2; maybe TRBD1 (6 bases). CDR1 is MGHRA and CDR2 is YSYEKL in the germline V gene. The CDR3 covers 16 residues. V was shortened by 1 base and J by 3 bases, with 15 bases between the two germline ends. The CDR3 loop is CASSQVPGAVDYGYTF. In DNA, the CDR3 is TGCGCCAGCAGCCAAGTACCGGGGGCCGTCGACTATGGCTACACCTTC.

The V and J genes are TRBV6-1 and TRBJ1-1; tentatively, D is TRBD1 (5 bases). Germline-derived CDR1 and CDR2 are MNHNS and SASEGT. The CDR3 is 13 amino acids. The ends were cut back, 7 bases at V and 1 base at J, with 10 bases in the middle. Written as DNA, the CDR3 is TGTGCCAGCAATAAAGACAGGAACACTGAAGCTTTCTTT. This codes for CASNKDRNTEAFF.

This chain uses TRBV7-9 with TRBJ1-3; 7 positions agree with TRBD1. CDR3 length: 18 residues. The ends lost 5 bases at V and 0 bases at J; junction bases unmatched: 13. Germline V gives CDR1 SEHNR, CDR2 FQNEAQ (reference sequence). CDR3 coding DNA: TGTGCCAGCAGCATTCCATACGGGGGACAGTCCTCTGGAAACACCATATATTTT. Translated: CASSIPYGGQSSGNTIYF.

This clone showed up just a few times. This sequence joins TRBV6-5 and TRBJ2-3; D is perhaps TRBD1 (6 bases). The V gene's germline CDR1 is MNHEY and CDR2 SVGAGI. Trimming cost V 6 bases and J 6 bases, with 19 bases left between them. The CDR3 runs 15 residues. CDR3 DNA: TGTGCCAGCAGCAAAGGGACACCCGGGGCGGATACGCAGTATTTT. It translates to CASSKGTPGADTQYF.

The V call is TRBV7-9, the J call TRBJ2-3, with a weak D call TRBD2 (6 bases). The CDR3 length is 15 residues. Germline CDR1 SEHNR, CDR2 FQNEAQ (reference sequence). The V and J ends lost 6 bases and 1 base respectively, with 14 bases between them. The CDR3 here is CASSTTGRGTDTQYF. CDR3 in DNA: TGTGCCAGCAGTACGACCGGGAGAGGCACAGATACGCAGTATTTT.

This CDR3 is CSALGETQYF. The CDR3 DNA reads as TGCAGTGCCCTAGGAGAGACCCAGTACTTC. This sequence joins TRBV20-1 and TRBJ2-5; D uncertain. The CDR3 spans 10 residues. Germline lookup yields CDR1 DFQATT and CDR2 SNEGSKA (reference sequence). The V end was cut by 6 bases, the J end by 4 bases, with 6 bases between.

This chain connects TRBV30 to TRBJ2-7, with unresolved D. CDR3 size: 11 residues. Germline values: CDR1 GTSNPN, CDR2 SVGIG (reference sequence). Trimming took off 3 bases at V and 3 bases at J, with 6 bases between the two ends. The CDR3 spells CAWSVVYEQYF. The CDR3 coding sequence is TGTGCCTGGAGCGTAGTCTACGAGCAGTACTTC.

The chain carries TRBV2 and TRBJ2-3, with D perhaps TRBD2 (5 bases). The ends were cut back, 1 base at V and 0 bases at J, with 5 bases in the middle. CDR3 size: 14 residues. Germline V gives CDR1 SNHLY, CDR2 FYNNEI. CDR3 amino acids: CASSEGGSTDTQYF. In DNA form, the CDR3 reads TGTGCCAGCAGTGAAGGCGGGAGCACAGATACGCAGTATTTT. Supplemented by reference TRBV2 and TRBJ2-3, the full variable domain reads EPEVTQTPSHQVTQMGQEVILRCVPISNHLYFYWYRQILGQKVEFLVSFYNNEISEKSEIFDDQFSVERPDGSNFTLKIRSTKLEDSAMYFCASSEGGSTDTQYFGPGTRLTVL.

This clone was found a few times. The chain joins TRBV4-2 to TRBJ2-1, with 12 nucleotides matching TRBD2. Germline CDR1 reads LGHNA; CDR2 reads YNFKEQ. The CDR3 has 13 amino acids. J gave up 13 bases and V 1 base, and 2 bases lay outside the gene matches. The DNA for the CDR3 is TGTGCCAGCAGCCAAGGACTAGCGGGAGCTCAGTTCTTC. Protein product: CASSQGLAGAQFF.

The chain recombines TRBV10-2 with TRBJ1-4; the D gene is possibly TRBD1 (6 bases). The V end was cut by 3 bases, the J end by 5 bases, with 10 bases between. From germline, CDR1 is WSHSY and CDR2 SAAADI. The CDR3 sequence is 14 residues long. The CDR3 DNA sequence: TGCGCCAGCAGTGACCGAGGACAGAATGAAAAACTGTTTTTT. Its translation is CASSDRGQNEKLFF.